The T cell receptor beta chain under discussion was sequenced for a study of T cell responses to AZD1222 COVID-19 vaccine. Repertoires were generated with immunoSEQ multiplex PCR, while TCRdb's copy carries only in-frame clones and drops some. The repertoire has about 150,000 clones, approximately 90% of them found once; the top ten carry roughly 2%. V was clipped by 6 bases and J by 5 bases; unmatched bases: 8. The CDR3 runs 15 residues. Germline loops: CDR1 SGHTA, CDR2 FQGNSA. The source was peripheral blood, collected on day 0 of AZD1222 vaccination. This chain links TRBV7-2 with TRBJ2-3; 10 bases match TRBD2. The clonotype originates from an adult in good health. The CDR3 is CASRLSGRARDTQYF. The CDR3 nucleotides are TGTGCCAGCAGACTCAGCGGGAGGGCCCGAGATACGCAGTATTTT.